The next 8 T cell receptor beta chains were all read from a single sample in a study of cytomegalovirus exposure and HLA in healthy donors. With 60 Vbeta and 13 Jbeta primers, the PCR was carried out. The assay was immunoSEQ multiplex PCR, and TCRdb's table has in-frame clones only and misses some. The sample consists of 210,000 or so clones, 83% of them appearing once. The source material was PBMCs. The source is a girl aged 10 to 17 in good health and CMV-seronegative.

The chain combines TRBV5-1 with TRBJ1-4; D is ambiguous. The germline V gene has CDR1 SGHRS and CDR2 YFSETQ. Deletions cut 4 bases from V and 5 bases from J, with 15 bases between. The CDR3 contains 15 residues. The DNA of the CDR3 is TGCGCCAGCAGCGTGTCGGGATATCTAAATGAAAAACTGTTTTTT. Residues: CASSVSGYLNEKLFF.

The table lists this clone with a count of one. This chain links TRBV29-1 with TRBJ2-1, with 10 bases identical to TRBD2. The CDR3 contains 15 residues. J lost 5 bases, V lost 1 base, and 5 bases had no gene match. Germline assignment: CDR1 SQVTM and CDR2 ANQGSEA. CDR3 sequence: CSVEGPGLADNEQFF. As DNA, the CDR3 is TGCAGCGTTGAAGGCCCAGGACTAGCGGACAATGAGCAGTTCTTC.

This clone was picked up one time. This chain links TRBV5-1 with TRBJ1-5; 10 positions agree with TRBD1. V lost 4 bases, J lost 7 bases, and 5 bases stayed unmatched. The CDR3 spans 14 residues. Germline V gives CDR1 SGHRS, CDR2 YFSETQ. Written as DNA, the CDR3 is TGCGCCAGCAGCCCCGGACAGGGGGGGCAGCCCCAGCATTTT. Amino acid sequence: CASSPGQGGQPQHF.

The table lists this clone with a count of one. The chain has TRBV15 and TRBJ2-7, with D perhaps TRBD2 (7 bases). Germline V gene data show CDR1 as LNHNV and CDR2 as YYDKDF (reference sequence). CDR3 size: 14 residues. Trimming took off 4 bases at V and 3 bases at J, with 13 bases between the two ends. The CDR3 DNA reads TGTGCCACCAGCACTACGGGGGGCGGCTACGAGCAGTACTTC. Translation: CATSTTGGGYEQYF.

This rearrangement joins TRBV30 to TRBJ1-2; D remains ambiguous. The V gene's germline CDR1 is GTSNPN and CDR2 SVGIG (reference sequence). There are 19 residues in the CDR3. Trimming left V 0 bases short and J 2 bases short, with 25 bases between. The CDR3: CAWSVEFELVGDRNYGYTF. CDR3 nucleotide sequence: TGTGCCTGGAGTGTAGAGTTTGAATTAGTCGGGGATCGGAACTATGGCTACACCTTC.

This chain connects TRBV28 to TRBJ2-7; D is perhaps TRBD2 (5 bases). Per the germline V gene, CDR1 is MDHEN and CDR2 is SYDVKM. V lost 2 bases to trimming and J lost 3 bases, with 23 bases between them. The CDR3 has 18 residues. Here the CDR3 DNA reads TGTGCCAGCAGTTTAGGGATCCGAGGGATAGGAATCATCTACGAGCAGTACTTC. Amino acid sequence: CASSLGIRGIGIIYEQYF.

Notes on this clone: The sample carries other DNA sequences with the same CDR3. The genes are TRBV28 and TRBJ2-7; the match to TRBD2 covers 9 bases. After removal of 6 bases from V and 10 bases from J, the junction contained 16 bases not matched to a gene. CDR1 MDHEN and CDR2 SYDVKM come from the germline V gene. The CDR3 runs to 15 residues. CDR3 loop: CASRREGPLAGEQYF. In nucleotides, the CDR3 is TGTGCCAGCAGGCGGGAGGGACCCCTCGCCGGCGAACAGTACTTC.

The CDR3 DNA reads as TGCGCCAGCAGCCAAGAGGAGGGGGCCAAAAACATTCAGTACTTC. Its translation: CASSQEEGAKNIQYF. J is TRBJ2-4 and V is TRBV4-1; weak D call: TRBD2 (6 bases). V was shortened by 0 bases and J by 1 base, with 7 bases between the two germline ends. The CDR3 runs 15 residues. Germline assignment: CDR1 MGHRA and CDR2 YSYEKL.